This record covers a single T cell receptor beta chain. Antigen unknown. The data belong to a study of graft-versus-host responses after intestinal transplantation. Turning to the study itself: Anti-thymocyte globulin served as induction for all recipients, who then took tacrolimus and steroids for 3 to 4 years.

The method was immunoSEQ multiplex PCR; TCRdb's version includes in-frame clones alone and lacks a portion of them. The sample shows 45,000 to 50,000 clones, 80% to 95% of them seen only once. Overall study results and limits: The marrow of recipients harbored GvH clones, and ileum or blood showed some of them first. Graft-donor T cell macrochimerism in patients accompanied high graft-versus-host to host-versus-graft clonal ratios in allografts.

CDR1 is MGHRA, CDR2 YSYEKL, per germline. V shed 4 bases and J shed 5 bases, with 21 bases lying between them. There are 16 residues in the CDR3. The genes are TRBV4-1 and TRBJ2-7; D is possibly TRBD2 (6 bases). Source: PBMCs, taken 786 days after a first intestinal transplant, on the day of a second. This TCR was recovered from a human patient who received an intestinal transplant, so some T cells may come from the graft donor. Here the CDR3 reads CASSPLAPTSSHEQYF. The CDR3 DNA is TGCGCCAGCAGCCCTCTAGCCCCGACTAGTAGCCACGAGCAGTACTTC.